This T cell receptor (beta chain) was found in a study of shared clonotypes between healthy human individuals. As for the study in general: Each donor contributed plates that comprised three CD4 naive, three CD4 memory, two CD8 naive and one CD8 memory.

Each subset's genomic DNA was shared equally among a number of immunoSEQ plates. TCRdb's copy holds only in-frame clones and misses some; the assay was immunoSEQ multiplex PCR. The sample gives some 1,600,000 clones, 95% to 99% of which show up once; around 0.47% is in the top ten. V was pared by 1 base and J by 5 bases, with 22 bases between. CDR3 size: 18 residues. Looked up from germline, CDR1 is MNHNS and CDR2 is SASEGT. The sequenced sample was naive CD4+ T cells sorted from blood. This sample's subset: CD45RA+ positively selected. This chain joins TRBV6-1 and TRBJ2-3; D might be TRBD2 (6 bases). This sequence was found in a man aged 25 to 40 in good health. CDR3 nucleotide sequence: TGTGCCAGCAGTGAAGGGTCGGGAGTGGGGGTTTTAGTAGATACGCAGTATTTT. Its translation is CASSEGSGVGVLVDTQYF.